Below, 25 T cell receptor beta chains from the same sample are listed, as sequenced in a study of cytomegalovirus exposure and HLA in healthy donors. The protocol was immunoSEQ multiplex PCR, while the TCRdb copy is restricted to in-frame clones and leaves out a portion. The sample contains 100,000 to 130,000 clones, 90% to 97% of which appear only once. The sequencing sample was made of PBMCs. Receptor source: a woman aged 18-29 years in good health and CMV-seronegative.

This chain links TRBV5-1 with TRBJ2-2; unclear D gene. CDR3 length equals 15 residues. Germline V gene lookup returns CDR1 SGHRS and CDR2 YFSETQ. V shed 0 bases and J shed 2 bases, with 8 bases lying between them. CDR3: CASSLAKPNTGELFF. The CDR3 coding sequence is TGCGCCAGCAGCTTGGCTAAGCCCAACACCGGGGAGCTGTTTTTT. Combining the CDR3 with reference TRBV5-1 and TRBJ2-2 gives the whole variable domain KAGVTQTPRYLIKTRGQQVTLSCSPISGHRSVSWYQQTPGQGLQFLFEYFSETQRNKGNFPGRFSGRQFSNSRSEMNVSTLELGDSALYLCASSLAKPNTGELFFGEGSRLTVL.

This chain connects TRBV7-8 to TRBJ2-1; D is unclear. The CDR3 covers 15 residues. Deletions cut 1 base from V and 5 bases from J, with 12 bases between. Germline loops: CDR1 SGHVS, CDR2 FQNEAQ. The DNA for the CDR3 is TGTGCCAGCAGCTTAGACCACGGAGCTAACAATGAGCAGTTCTTC. This codes for CASSLDHGANNEQFF. Full variable domain (missing parts from reference TRBV7-8 and TRBJ2-1): GAGVSQSPRYKVAKRGQDVALRCDPISGHVSLFWYQQALGQGPEFLTYFQNEAQLDKSGLPSDRFFAERPEGSVSTLKIQRTQQEDSAVYLCASSLDHGANNEQFFGPGTRLTVL.

The chain uses TRBV25-1 and TRBJ1-5; D gene ambiguous. V was pared by 2 bases and J by 4 bases, with 9 bases between. From germline, CDR1 is MGHDK and CDR2 SYGVNS. CDR3 length: 14 amino acids. In DNA, the CDR3 is TGTGCCAGCAGTGAACACAGCCTTAATCAGCCCCAGCATTTT. It is translated as CASSEHSLNQPQHF.

The chain couples TRBV7-2 to TRBJ1-2, with 7 bases fitting TRBD1. This CDR3 spans 15 amino acids. Germline trimming cut 3 bases from V and 7 bases from J; bases unmatched to any gene: 11. CDR1 SGHTA and CDR2 FQGNSA come from the germline V gene. The DNA of the CDR3 is TGTGCCAGCAGCTTTAGACAGGGAACAGTGTCTGGCTACACCTTC. This codes for CASSFRQGTVSGYTF.

DNA of the CDR3: TGTGCCAGTAGTCCGGGAACTTATAGCAATCAGCCCCAGCATTTT. Its translation: CASSPGTYSNQPQHF. This chain uses TRBV19 with TRBJ1-5; D gene uncertain. Germline V gives CDR1 LNHDA, CDR2 SQIVND (reference sequence). This CDR3 spans 15 amino acids. V gave up 5 bases and J gave up 0 bases, with 11 bases separating them. The variable domain in full, completed from reference TRBV19 and TRBJ1-5, reads DGGITQSPKYLFRKEGQNVTLSCEQNLNHDAMYWYRQDPGQGLRLIYYSQIVNDFQKGDIAEGYSVSREKKESFPLTVTSAQKNPTAFYLCASSPGTYSNQPQHFGDGTRLSIL.

This sequence joins TRBV10-3 and TRBJ1-6; D remains unclear. This CDR3 has 13 residues. Germline-derived CDR1 and CDR2 are ENHRY and SYGVKD. V lost 4 bases and J 11 bases, leaving 12 bases between the germline ends. In nucleotides, the CDR3 is TGTGCCATCAGTGGCGAAAATGTCACACCCCTCCACTTT. Translation: CAISGENVTPLHF.

Of note for this clone: Other DNA sequences from this sample encode an identical CDR3 as well. This rearrangement joins TRBV5-6 to TRBJ2-2; 9 bases map to TRBD1. CDR3 length: 15 amino acids. Trimming took 2 bases from V and 5 from J; bases not matched to a gene: 4. CDR1 and CDR2 from the germline V gene are SGHDT and YYEEEE. The CDR3 DNA follows: TGTGCCAGCAGCTTTCGGGACAGGGCGACCGGGGAGCTGTTTTTT. Translation: CASSFRDRATGELFF.

As concerns this clone: Other nucleotide sequences in the sample specify the same CDR3. This chain links TRBV4-3 with TRBJ1-2; the match to TRBD1 covers 8 bases. Germline V gives CDR1 LGHNA, CDR2 YSLEER. The junction had 5 bases not matched to a gene; V was cut back by 3 bases and J by 5 bases. The CDR3 covers 14 residues. This CDR3 is CASSQDRTGYGYTF. The CDR3 region has the DNA TGCGCCAGCAGCCAGGACAGGACAGGGTATGGCTACACCTTC.

The chain uses TRBV7-9 and TRBJ2-7; D is unresolved. The CDR3 is made up of 13 amino acids. V dropped 1 base and J dropped 4 bases, with 8 bases sitting between them. Germline CDR1 SEHNR, CDR2 FQNEAQ (reference sequence). The CDR3 sequence is CASSLVGVYEQYF. CDR3 DNA: TGTGCCAGCAGCTTAGTAGGAGTGTACGAGCAGTACTTC.

This chain links TRBV28 with TRBJ2-3; TRBD1 aligns across 8 bases. With V trimmed by 7 bases and J by 2 bases, 17 bases remained unmatched. Germline V gives CDR1 MDHEN, CDR2 SYDVKM. The CDR3 is 18 amino acids. In DNA form, the CDR3 reads TGTGCCAGCACCCCGCAGGGGGCGCGTTCCTGGACCACAGATACGCAGTATTTT. Its protein product is CASTPQGARSWTTDTQYF.

This clone showed up just once. The V gene is TRBV28, the J gene TRBJ2-4; 7 bases map to TRBD1. CDR3 length: 17 amino acids. V lost 5 bases to trimming and J lost 0 bases; unmatched junction nucleotides: 10. Germline V lookup: CDR1 MDHEN, CDR2 SYDVKM. CDR3 sequence (DNA): TGTGCCAGCAGTCTGGGGACAGCCATTTTAGCCAAAAACATTCAGTACTTC. Encoded protein: CASSLGTAILAKNIQYF.

The V call is TRBV29-1, the J call TRBJ2-1; maybe TRBD2 (6 bases). The germline gives CDR1 SQVTM, CDR2 ANQGSEA. V was cut by 2 bases and J by 6 bases, with 8 bases left in between. This CDR3 comprises 12 residues. In DNA, the CDR3 is TGCAGCGTTGAACTGGGGGGCAATGAGCAGTTCTTC. Amino acid sequence: CSVELGGNEQFF.

The chain employs TRBV30 and TRBJ1-6; 7 bases map to TRBD1. Germline assignment: CDR1 GTSNPN and CDR2 SVGIG (reference sequence). The CDR3 runs 15 residues. With 1 base clipped from V and 0 bases from J, the junction kept 0 bases outside the gene matches. DNA for the CDR3: TGTGCCTGGAGTGGGGACAGCTCCTATAATTCACCCCTCCACTTT. This translates into CAWSGDSSYNSPLHF.

Only a few counts were recorded for this clone. The chain employs TRBV6-5 and TRBJ1-1; the D is unclear. This CDR3 has 13 amino acids. Per the germline V gene, CDR1 is MNHEY and CDR2 is SVGAGI. The germline V and J ends were trimmed by 2 bases and 0 bases, with 4 bases remaining between them. Written as DNA, the CDR3 is TGTGCCAGCAGTTACAACATGAACACTGAAGCTTTCTTT. This encodes CASSYNMNTEAFF.

The rearrangement joins TRBV5-1 to TRBJ2-7; no reliable D call. This CDR3 is built from 13 residues. Per germline, CDR1 SGHRS and CDR2 YFSETQ. Trimming shortened V by 4 bases and J by 4 bases, and 12 bases separated the two germline ends. The CDR3 loop reads CASSTGDNYEQYF. The CDR3 DNA sequence: TGCGCCAGCAGCACTGGTGATAATTACGAGCAGTACTTC.

J is TRBJ2-6 and V is TRBV28, with TRBD1 matching 8 bases. After removal of 6 bases from V and 0 bases from J, the junction contained 16 bases not matched to a gene. The CDR3 contains 20 residues. Looked up from germline, CDR1 is MDHEN and CDR2 is SYDVKM. CDR3 in amino acids: CASSPPSGQGIFSGANVLTF. CDR3 sequence (DNA): TGTGCCAGCAGCCCTCCATCCGGACAGGGAATATTCTCTGGGGCCAACGTCCTGACTTTC.

The rearrangement links TRBV6-6 to TRBJ2-3; D possibly corresponds to TRBD2 (6 bases). V was cut by 7 bases and J by 0 bases, with 8 bases left in between. Germline V gives CDR1 MNHNY, CDR2 SVGAGI (reference sequence). This CDR3 contains 13 residues. CDR3 in amino acids: CASNRGSTDTQYF. DNA for the CDR3: TGTGCCAGCAATCGGGGGAGCACAGATACGCAGTATTTT.

This chain links TRBV29-1 with TRBJ2-7; D perhaps matches TRBD1 (6 bases). V lost 2 bases and J lost 4, with 12 bases in between. The germline V gene encodes CDR1 SQVTM and CDR2 ANQGSEA. The CDR3 length is 13 residues. The CDR3 sequence: CSVEKGERYEQYF. CDR3 DNA sequence: TGCAGCGTTGAAAAGGGGGAGAGGTACGAGCAGTACTTC.

The CDR3 sequence is CASSPLKRGLYEQYF. The CDR3 DNA reads as TGTGCCAGCAGCCCCCTTAAAAGGGGCTTATACGAGCAGTACTTC. This chain joins TRBV7-9 and TRBJ2-7; tentatively, D is TRBD1 (5 bases). Germline V gives CDR1 SEHNR, CDR2 FQNEAQ (reference sequence). There are 15 residues in the CDR3. Trimming took 5 bases from V and 4 from J, leaving 18 bases between them. Full variable domain (outside the CDR3, taken from reference TRBV7-9 and TRBJ2-7): DTGVSQNPRHKITKRGQNVTFRCDPISEHNRLYWYRQTLGQGPEFLTYFQNEAQLEKSRLLSDRFSAERPKGSFSTLEIQRTEQGDSAMYLCASSPLKRGLYEQYFGPGTRLTVT.

In this sample, this clone turned up a few times. V gene TRBV2 combines with J gene TRBJ1-1; D unclear. The length of the CDR3 is 12 residues. CDR1 and CDR2 (germline): SNHLY, FYNNEI. The germline V and J ends were trimmed by 3 bases and 9 bases, with 11 bases remaining between them. The CDR3 loop reads CASSEPPVQAFF. The CDR3 region has the DNA TGTGCCAGCAGTGAGCCCCCAGTCCAAGCTTTCTTT.

This sequence joins TRBV4-1 and TRBJ1-1; D might be TRBD1 (5 bases). From germline, CDR1 is MGHRA and CDR2 YSYEKL. The CDR3 contains 14 residues. V was pared by 2 bases and J by 2 bases, with 9 bases between. CDR3 sequence: CASSQRQTNTEAFF. In DNA, the CDR3 is TGCGCCAGCAGCCAAAGACAGACTAACACTGAAGCTTTCTTT.

The chain uses TRBV28 and TRBJ1-4, with TRBD1 as a possible D gene (5 bases). The ends were cut back, 7 bases at V and 6 bases at J, with 18 bases in the middle. This CDR3 is 15 amino acids long. Germline loops: CDR1 MDHEN, CDR2 SYDVKM. CDR3 protein: CASIFSGAGYEKLFF. The CDR3, as DNA: TGTGCCAGCATCTTCAGCGGGGCTGGATATGAAAAACTGTTTTTT.

The rearrangement joins TRBV27 to TRBJ2-3; 8 nucleotides agree with TRBD2. CDR1 is MNHEY and CDR2 is SMNVEV in the germline V gene (reference sequence). This CDR3 is built from 15 residues. After removal of 2 bases from V and 10 bases from J, the junction contained 11 bases not matched to a gene. The CDR3 is CASSLGVSPGGAQYF. In nucleotides, the CDR3 is TGTGCCAGCAGTTTAGGGGTCAGCCCCGGGGGGGCGCAGTATTTT.

This chain connects TRBV25-1 to TRBJ2-3, with 12 bases identical to TRBD2. The CDR3 has 16 amino acids. The germline gives CDR1 MGHDK, CDR2 SYGVNS. Trimming cost V 2 bases and J 6 bases; bases outside gene matches: 6. Written as DNA, the CDR3 is TGTGCCAGCAGTGAAATCCACGGACTAGCGGGGGATACGCAGTATTTT. Translated: CASSEIHGLAGDTQYF.

This rearrangement joins TRBV7-3 to TRBJ1-2; TRBD1 might be the D (5 bases). Trimming took 8 bases from V and 7 from J, leaving 11 bases between them. Germline V gives CDR1 SGHTA, CDR2 FQGTGA. CDR3 size: 11 residues. The CDR3 is CASGGAGGYTF. The CDR3 DNA follows: TGTGCCAGCGGCGGGGCCGGTGGCTACACCTTC.